The 11 T cell receptor beta chains given below trace back to one sample, sequenced in a study of identical twins. TCRdb independently ran MiXCR on the 5' RACE reads; one entry per CDR3 protein. Altogether 540,000 or so distinct CDR3 sequences are present, 20% to 25% being singletons, with the ten largest covering approximately 0.49%. The sample was also linked to a second study, of yellow fever vaccine responses in identical twins.

Sequencing used CD4+ T cells sorted from blood. These receptors were taken from a woman between 18 and 30 years old in good health.

In DNA, the CDR3 is TGCGCCAGCAGCCAATCGCAGGGAGGGGGATACAATGAGCAGTTCTTC. It is translated as CASSQSQGGGYNEQFF. The J gene is TRBJ2-1, the V gene TRBV4-1; D possibly corresponds to TRBD2 (7 bases). The V and J ends lost 2 bases and 4 bases respectively, with 15 bases between them. The CDR3 consists of 16 residues. CDR1 MGHRA and CDR2 YSYEKL come from the germline V gene.

The genes are TRBV12-3 or TRBV12-4 and TRBJ2-1; 10 positions match TRBD2. This CDR3 has 16 amino acids. Germline trimming cut 6 bases from V and 3 bases from J; bases unmatched to any gene: 8. The CDR3 spells CASSRAGGPGYNEQFF. For the CDR3, the DNA is TGTGCCAGCAGCCGAGCGGGGGGGCCTGGCTACAATGAGCAGTTCTTC.

The chain links TRBV6-1 to TRBJ1-1; D might be TRBD1 (5 bases). Trimming stripped 5 bases from V and 1 base from J, with 11 bases between. Per germline, CDR1 MNHNS and CDR2 SASEGT. This CDR3 contains 14 residues. CDR3 amino acids: CASSPLQENTEAFF. In DNA, the CDR3 is TGTGCCAGCAGTCCGTTACAGGAGAACACTGAAGCTTTCTTT.

The V call is TRBV12-3 or TRBV12-4, the J call TRBJ2-5; the match to TRBD2 covers 15 bases. V gave up 3 bases and J gave up 4 bases; unmatched junction bases: 12. This CDR3 is built from 19 residues. In DNA form, the CDR3 reads TGTGCCAGCAGTTTCTCCCTTCCCGGACTAGCGGGAGGGGGAGAGACCCAGTACTTC. It specifies CASSFSLPGLAGGGETQYF.

This chain uses TRBV29-1 with TRBJ2-1; 8 bases match TRBD2. This CDR3 has 15 residues. V trimming: 0 bases; J trimming: 5 bases; junction bases outside the gene matches: 6. The V gene's germline CDR1 is SQVTM and CDR2 ANQGSEA. The CDR3 coding sequence is TGCAGCGTTGAAGAACTAGCGGACTCTAACAATGAGCAGTTCTTC. It encodes CSVEELADSNNEQFF.

The chain couples TRBV6-1 to TRBJ2-3; perhaps D is TRBD1 or TRBD2 (5 bases each). This CDR3 contains 15 residues. Trimming stripped 2 bases from V and 2 bases from J, with 11 bases between. Germline assignment: CDR1 MNHNS and CDR2 SASEGT. DNA of the CDR3: TGTGCCAGCAGTGAATATGGGGACGCCACAGATACGCAGTATTTT. Residues: CASSEYGDATDTQYF.

The V gene is TRBV20-1, the J gene TRBJ2-1; the match to TRBD2 covers 7 bases. Germline-derived CDR1 and CDR2 are DFQATT and SNEGSKA (reference sequence). CDR3 length: 13 amino acids. The V segment lost 1 base and the J segment 8 bases; nucleotides outside the gene matches: 5. CDR3 amino acids: CSARGLAGDEQFF. Here the CDR3 DNA reads TGCAGTGCTAGAGGACTAGCTGGGGATGAGCAGTTCTTC.

In this sample, this clonotype turned up a few times. V usage is TRBV5-1 and J usage is TRBJ1-6, with 7 bases matching TRBD1. Germline CDR1 reads SGHRS; CDR2 reads YFSETQ. Germline trimming cut 4 bases from V and 8 bases from J; bases unmatched to any gene: 3. This CDR3 is built from 13 residues. CDR3 coding DNA: TGCGCCAGCAGCCAAGGACAGGATTCACCCCTCCACTTT. Protein sequence: CASSQGQDSPLHF.

This clonotype was counted a few times. This sequence joins TRBV11-2 and TRBJ2-1; 12 nucleotides align to TRBD2. The CDR3 extends over 21 amino acids. Germline V gene data show CDR1 as SGHAT and CDR2 as FQNNGV. J was trimmed by 5 bases and V by 0 bases; bases with no gene match: 17. Here the CDR3 reads CASSLEEVRSSGGASHNEQFF. The CDR3 DNA sequence: TGTGCCAGCAGCTTAGAGGAAGTTAGATCTAGCGGGGGGGCTTCGCACAATGAGCAGTTCTTC.

This clonotype was picked up a small number of times. This chain links TRBV24-1 with TRBJ2-2, with D unresolved. The CDR3 runs to 15 residues. Germline CDR1 and CDR2: KGHDR and SFDVKD. The germline V and J ends were trimmed by 0 bases and 3 bases, with 7 bases remaining between them. In DNA, the CDR3 is TGTGCCACCAGTGATTTGAAGGGCTACACCGGGGAGCTGTTTTTT. Residues: CATSDLKGYTGELFF.

This clonotype came up a few times. This rearrangement joins TRBV6-1 to TRBJ2-1; either TRBD1 or TRBD2 may supply D (5 bases each). This CDR3 is built from 13 residues. CDR1 and CDR2 from the germline V gene are MNHNS and SASEGT. Trimming stripped 6 bases from V and 9 bases from J, with 15 bases between. The CDR3 region is CASSARGVTEQFF. The CDR3 bases are TGTGCCAGCAGCGCAAGGGGAGTGACTGAGCAGTTCTTC.